Sequencing of this T cell receptor beta chain was carried out in a study of a mutant IDH1 vaccine in newly diagnosed glioma. This clone was seen a handful of times. Its cognate antigen is unknown. Time point meaning: week 11, during vaccination. The content of each vaccine dose was 300 ug of mutant IDH1 20-mer peptide, and topical imiquimod accompanied it. Assay: immunoSEQ multiplex PCR; the TCRdb copy retains only in-frame clones and omits some. The sample records some 130,000 clones, about 80% being singletons. The receptor was derived from a man aged 35-49 years with glioma. This specimen was PBMCs, taken from a glioma patient whose treatment included an IDH1 peptide vaccine.

The CDR3 DNA reads TGTGCCAGCAGTTACTCGAAGGCCGGGGAGCTGTTTTTT. Translating it yields CASSYSKAGELFF. The chain uses TRBV6-6 and TRBJ2-2, with no clear D. Germline V gene data show CDR1 as MNHNY and CDR2 as SVGAGI (reference sequence). Deletions cut 0 bases from V and 6 bases from J, with 5 bases between. The CDR3 extends over 13 amino acids.